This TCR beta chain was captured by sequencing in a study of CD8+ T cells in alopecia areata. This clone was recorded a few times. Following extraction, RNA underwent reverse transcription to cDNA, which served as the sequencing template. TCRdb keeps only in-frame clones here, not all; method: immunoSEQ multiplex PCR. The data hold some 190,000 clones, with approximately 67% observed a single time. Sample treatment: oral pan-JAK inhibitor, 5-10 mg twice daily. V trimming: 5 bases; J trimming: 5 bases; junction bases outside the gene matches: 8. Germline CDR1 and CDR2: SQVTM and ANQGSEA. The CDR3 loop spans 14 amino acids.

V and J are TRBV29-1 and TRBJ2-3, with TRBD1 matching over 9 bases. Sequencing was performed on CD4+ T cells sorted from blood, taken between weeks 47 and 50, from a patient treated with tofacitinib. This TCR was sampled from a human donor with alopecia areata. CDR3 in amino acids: CSVTGTGFIDTQYF. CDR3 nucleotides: TGCAGCGTTACCGGGACAGGGTTTATAGATACGCAGTATTTT.